The 8 T cell receptor beta chains reported below all come from one sample, sequenced in a study of cytomegalovirus exposure and HLA in healthy donors. The PCR ran on 60 Vbeta and 13 Jbeta primers. The data were produced by immunoSEQ multiplex PCR, yet TCRdb's version contains in-frame clones alone and is incomplete. The sample is made up of under 200,000 clones, and the top ten hold roughly 1.9% of it. The sequenced material came from PBMCs. These receptors all stem from a man younger than 45 in good health and CMV-seronegative.

V and J are TRBV11-1 and TRBJ2-7; 8 nucleotides agree with TRBD1. This CDR3 comprises 15 residues. CDR1 and CDR2 (germline): SGHAT, FQDESV (reference sequence). V was pared by 4 bases and J by 3 bases, with 8 bases of the junction left unmatched. CDR3: CASSYHFGQGYEQYF. CDR3 bases: TGTGCCAGCAGCTACCATTTCGGACAGGGCTACGAGCAGTACTTC. The full variable domain, with the rest looked up from reference TRBV11-1 and TRBJ2-7, is EAEVAQSPRYKITEKSQAVAFWCDPISGHATLYWYRQILGQGPELLVQFQDESVVDDSQLPKDRFSAERLKGVDSTLKIQPAELGDSAMYLCASSYHFGQGYEQYFGPGTRLTVT.

CDR3 coding DNA: TGTGCCAGCAGTCCCCCCCAGGGAACTAATGAAAAACTGTTTTTT. Translating gives CASSPPQGTNEKLFF. This sequence joins TRBV28 and TRBJ1-4; D is possibly TRBD1 (5 bases). Germline V gene data show CDR1 as MDHEN and CDR2 as SYDVKM. The CDR3 is made up of 15 amino acids. Trimming removed 5 bases at V and 1 base at J, with 11 bases between.

CDR3 protein: CSSGRASTDTQYF. For the CDR3, the DNA is TGCAGTTCCGGGAGGGCTAGCACAGATACGCAGTATTTT. The chain is built from TRBV29-1 and TRBJ2-3; 8 positions match TRBD2. This CDR3 is built from 13 residues. Germline CDR1 SQVTM, CDR2 ANQGSEA.

The chain carries TRBV6-4 and TRBJ2-1, with 8 bases lining up with TRBD2. The germline CDR1 and CDR2 sequences are MRHNA and SNTAGT. This CDR3 region has 15 residues. Unmatched junction bases numbered 6, after V lost 1 base and J lost 7 bases. The CDR3 spells CASSDFYGTRNEQFF. DNA for the CDR3: TGTGCCAGCAGTGACTTCTACGGGACTAGGAATGAGCAGTTCTTC.

The chain employs TRBV6-5 and TRBJ1-2, with D possibly TRBD1 on 5 matching bases. Per the germline V gene, CDR1 is MNHEY and CDR2 is SVGAGI. CDR3 length equals 15 residues. Trimming shortened V by 6 bases and J by 1 base, and 15 bases separated the two germline ends. CDR3 residues: CASSIQGTLNYGYTF. The CDR3 coding sequence is TGTGCCAGCAGCATCCAGGGTACGCTTAACTATGGCTACACCTTC.

V gene TRBV2 combines with J gene TRBJ2-3; the match to TRBD1 covers 9 bases. V gave up 4 bases and J gave up 2 bases; unmatched junction bases: 4. Germline assignment: CDR1 SNHLY and CDR2 FYNNEI. There are 15 residues in the CDR3. In DNA form, the CDR3 reads TGTGCCAGCAGTGGACAGGGGGAAGTCACAGATACGCAGTATTTT. Translating gives CASSGQGEVTDTQYF.

The CDR3 DNA reads TGCGCCAGCAGCTTGGTATCCTACGAGCAGTACTTC. It is translated as CASSLVSYEQYF. The chain has TRBV5-1 and TRBJ2-7; no clear D. Germline V CDR1 and CDR2: SGHRS, YFSETQ. V lost 0 bases and J lost 1, with 2 bases in between. The CDR3 contains 12 residues.

The chain couples TRBV11-2 to TRBJ2-7; 10 nucleotides line up with TRBD1. With V trimmed by 6 bases and J by 2 bases, 10 bases remained unmatched. This CDR3 contains 16 residues. Germline CDR1 SGHAT, CDR2 FQNNGV. CDR3 region: CASRDSGTGATYEQYF. CDR3 coding DNA: TGTGCCAGCAGGGATTCCGGGACAGGGGCTACCTACGAGCAGTACTTC.